Presented here are 4 T cell receptor beta chains from one specimen sequenced in a study of T cells after yellow fever vaccination. TCRdb reprocessed the 5' RACE reads via MiXCR and lists one record per CDR3 protein. The sample includes fewer than 350,000 distinct CDR3 sequences, less than 4.5% of them seen just once. This material consisted of PBMCs, taken on the day of the yellow fever booster vaccination. Every receptor here comes from a man aged 18 to 30 who received the YFV17D yellow fever vaccine.

This clonotype showed up many times. The genes are TRBV4-3 and TRBJ2-3; 7 bases are shared with TRBD1. V dropped 4 bases and J dropped 4; count of bases not matched to a gene: 11. Per germline, CDR1 LGHNA and CDR2 YSLEER. The CDR3 length is 16 residues. CDR3 sequence: CASSRRTGGGADTQYF. CDR3 sequence (DNA): TGCGCCAGCAGCCGCCGGACAGGTGGAGGAGCAGATACGCAGTATTTT.

V usage is TRBV12-3 or TRBV12-4 and J usage is TRBJ2-2, with TRBD2 matching over 10 bases. After removal of 6 bases from V and 1 base from J, the junction contained 8 bases not matched to a gene. This CDR3 has 17 residues. The CDR3 coding sequence is TGTGCCAGCAGATGGGGGACTAGCGCGGAGAACACCGGGGAGCTGTTTTTT. Translation gives CASRWGTSAENTGELFF.

This clonotype was recorded at least ten times. V is TRBV20-1 and J is TRBJ1-2; D is undetermined. The germline gives CDR1 DFQATT, CDR2 SNEGSKA (reference sequence). V lost 6 bases and J 5 bases, leaving 10 bases between the germline ends. This CDR3 spans 11 amino acids. CDR3 protein: CSAQGGYGYTF. The DNA of the CDR3 is TGCAGTGCCCAAGGAGGGTATGGCTACACCTTC.

Many counts were recorded for this clonotype. This CDR3 is CASSQDPTPYNEQFF. The CDR3 bases are TGCGCCAGCAGCCAAGATCCGACCCCGTACAATGAGCAGTTCTTC. The chain is built from TRBV4-1 and TRBJ2-1; D unresolved. V was trimmed by 0 bases and J by 4 bases, leaving 10 bases between them. The CDR3 runs 15 residues. Germline CDR1 reads MGHRA; CDR2 reads YSYEKL.